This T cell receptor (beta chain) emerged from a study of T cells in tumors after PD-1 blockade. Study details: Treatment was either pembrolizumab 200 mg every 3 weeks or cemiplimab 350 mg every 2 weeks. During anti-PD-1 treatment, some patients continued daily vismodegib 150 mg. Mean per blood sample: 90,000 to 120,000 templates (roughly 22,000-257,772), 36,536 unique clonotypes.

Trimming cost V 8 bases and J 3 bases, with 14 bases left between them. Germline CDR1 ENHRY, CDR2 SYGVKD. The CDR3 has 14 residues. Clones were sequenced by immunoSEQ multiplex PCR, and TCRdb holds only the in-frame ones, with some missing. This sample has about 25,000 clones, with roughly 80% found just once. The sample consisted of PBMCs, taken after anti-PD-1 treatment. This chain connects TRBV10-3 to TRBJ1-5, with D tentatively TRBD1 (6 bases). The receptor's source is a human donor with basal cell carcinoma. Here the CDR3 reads CAIRAGADNQPQHF. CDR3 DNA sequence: TGTGCCATCCGGGCAGGGGCAGACAATCAGCCCCAGCATTTT.